The rows below give T cell receptor beta chains drawn from one sample of a study of cytomegalovirus exposure and HLA in healthy donors. The method was immunoSEQ multiplex PCR; TCRdb's version includes in-frame clones alone and lacks a portion of them. Among about 140,000 clones listed, 82% were seen once. The sequenced sample was PBMCs. The source is a woman in her thirties or forties in good health and CMV-seronegative. CDR3s include the opening cysteine and the closing phenylalanine or tryptophan.

cdr3_length v_call cdr3_aa
15 TRBV7-3 CASSGGQGLTDTQYF
13 TRBV7-9 CASSRQGATEAFF
17 TRBV28 CASSSRETGYFSDTQYF
14 TRBV7-2 CASSQDNSGNTIYF
17 TRBV4-2 CASSQDISGGGWDTQYF
15 TRBV7-2 CASSFPAGGFQEQFF
14 TRBV2 CASSEGAGAQPQHF
15 TRBV23-1 CASSQWDRAYNEQFF
15 TRBV10-3 CAISEQPDWTGELFF
19 TRBV15 CATSRELFYSLAGKETQYF
15 TRBV7-2 CASRTQGTSTDTQYF
14 TRBV6-5 CASSVGDLGSPLHF
16 TRBV14 CASSQVTGGVDYGYTF
16 TRBV11-1 CASSFFAGSSYNEQFF
14 TRBV28 CASRGETPNTEAFF
14 TRBV5-1 CASSLTSIPETQYF
11 TRBV2 CARSSNTEAFF
14 TRBV6-5 CASSYSDYGYEQYF
14 TRBV19 CASNWGGERYGYTF
15 TRBV28 CASSLGARGMDTIYF
15 TRBV18 CASSPDANAGYGYTF
14 TRBV28 CASKNRGHSGEQFF